Each of the 14 T cell receptor beta chains below was sequenced from the same sample in a study of early T cells in non-severe SARS-CoV-2 infection. TCRdb recomputed calls from the 5' RACE reads with MiXCR, one row per CDR3 protein. The data hold about 100,000 distinct CDR3 sequences, with about 12% observed a single time. What was sequenced was whole blood. The source of these receptors is an adult who was a healthcare worker with PCR-confirmed SARS-CoV-2 infection or an uninfected control (not recorded which).

This clonotype showed up many times. The chain links TRBV6-6 to TRBJ1-3; D possibly corresponds to TRBD1 (5 bases). V was pared by 2 bases and J by 0 bases, with 11 bases between. Germline-derived CDR1 and CDR2 are MNHNY and SVGAGI (reference sequence). CDR3 length equals 16 residues. The CDR3 nucleotides read TGTGCCAGCAGTTACGGGGGGGAGTACTCTGGAAACACCATATATTTT. Its translation is CASSYGGEYSGNTIYF.

V is TRBV21-1 and J is TRBJ1-2. TRBV21-1 is labeled a pseudogene. The CDR3 sequence is 11 residues long. The CDR3 nucleotides are TGTGCCAAATCAGGAAACTATGGCTACACCTTC. Its protein is CAKSGNYGYTF.

This clonotype was detected only a few times. The chain has TRBV7-9 and TRBJ2-5, with 9 positions matching TRBD1. V was pared by 5 bases and J by 5 bases, with 9 bases of the junction left unmatched. The germline CDR1 and CDR2 sequences are SEHNR and FQNEAQ (reference sequence). The CDR3 totals 15 residues. DNA for the CDR3: TGTGCCAGCAGCCGACTGGGACAGGGACCGGAGACCCAGTACTTC. This encodes CASSRLGQGPETQYF.

As concerns this clonotype: A much larger clone differs by one base, so this may be a read error. The J gene is TRBJ2-5, the V gene TRBV5-4; D gene unclear. The germline V gene encodes CDR1 SGHNT and CDR2 YYREEE (reference sequence). Trimming took 3 bases from V and 3 from J, leaving 3 bases between them. The CDR3 extends over 11 amino acids. The CDR3: CASSYEETQYF. The DNA for the CDR3 is TGTGCCAGCAGCTACGAAGAGACCCAGTACTTC.

This clonotype was observed many times. This sequence joins TRBV20-1 and TRBJ2-3, with TRBD2 identical over 12 bases. The ends lost 3 bases at V and 5 bases at J; junction bases unmatched: 15. The CDR3 loop spans 18 amino acids. Germline lookup yields CDR1 DFQATT and CDR2 SNEGSKA (reference sequence). The CDR3 here is CSARPQLAGGPHRDTQYF. CDR3 nucleotides: TGCAGTGCTAGGCCCCAACTAGCGGGGGGACCCCACAGAGATACGCAGTATTTT.

This clonotype came up many times. V usage is TRBV18 and J usage is TRBJ2-7; 8 bases line up with TRBD1. The V and J ends lost 3 bases and 0 bases, in that order; junction bases with no gene match: 13. The CDR3 totals 18 residues. CDR1 KGHSH and CDR2 LQKENI come from the germline V gene. CDR3 region: CASSPRRRQGPTSYEQYF. Here the CDR3 DNA reads TGTGCCAGCTCACCTCGGCGGCGACAGGGGCCCACCTCCTACGAGCAGTACTTC.

In its sample, this clonotype was seen many times. CDR3 protein: CASMRWPNQPQHF. The DNA for the CDR3 is TGTGCCAGCATGAGGTGGCCAAATCAGCCCCAGCATTTT. This chain links TRBV2 with TRBJ1-5; D is ambiguous. This CDR3 has 13 amino acids. V lost 7 bases and J 4 bases, leaving 11 bases between the germline ends. Germline loops: CDR1 SNHLY, CDR2 FYNNEI. Drawing the rest from reference TRBV2 and TRBJ1-5, the complete variable domain is EPEVTQTPSHQVTQMGQEVILRCVPISNHLYFYWYRQILGQKVEFLVSFYNNEISEKSEIFDDQFSVERPDGSNFTLKIRSTKLEDSAMYFCASMRWPNQPQHFGDGTRLSIL.

The sample holds a few counts of this clonotype. This rearrangement joins TRBV6-2 or TRBV6-3 to TRBJ2-5; D is perhaps TRBD2 (6 bases). The CDR3 length is 17 residues. Per the germline V gene, CDR1 is MNHEY and CDR2 is SVGEGT. The V end was cut by 1 base, the J end by 4 bases, with 19 bases between. CDR3 loop: CASSYWEVEGRGETQYF. The CDR3 DNA reads TGTGCCAGCAGTTACTGGGAGGTGGAGGGGCGAGGAGAGACCCAGTACTTC.

This clonotype was seen at least ten times. The chain has TRBV7-9 and TRBJ2-4; D uncertain. Germline V gene lookup returns CDR1 SEHNR and CDR2 FQNEAQ (reference sequence). Trimming removed 7 bases at V and 5 bases at J, with 12 bases between. The CDR3 loop spans 13 amino acids. This CDR3 reads CASNHREENIQYF. CDR3 sequence (DNA): TGTGCCAGCAACCACCGAGAGGAAAACATTCAGTACTTC.

The rearrangement uses TRBV5-5 and TRBJ2-3, with 8 bases lining up with TRBD1. The CDR3 length is 16 residues. CDR1 is SGHKS and CDR2 is YYEKEE in the germline V gene (reference sequence). Trimming at V came to 3 bases and at J to 2 bases, leaving 8 bases not matched to a gene. In DNA form, the CDR3 reads TGTGCCAGCAGCTATGCCCCGGGACAGGACACAGATACGCAGTATTTT. Residues: CASSYAPGQDTDTQYF.

This clonotype was detected a few times. The CDR3 region is CASSHGLAGALNTGELFF. CDR3 sequence (DNA): TGTGCCAGCAGCCACGGACTAGCGGGGGCCCTGAACACCGGGGAGCTGTTTTTT. The rearrangement uses TRBV11-2 and TRBJ2-2; 13 bases are shared with TRBD2. V lost 5 bases and J lost 1; bases outside the gene matches: 7. Germline assignment: CDR1 SGHAT and CDR2 FQNNGV. This CDR3 is 18 amino acids long.

In its sample, this clonotype was seen many times. The chain employs TRBV28 and TRBJ2-3; D might be TRBD2 (5 bases). The CDR3 runs 15 residues. Looked up from germline, CDR1 is MDHEN and CDR2 is SYDVKM. V lost 4 bases and J lost 4, with 15 bases in between. The CDR3 nucleotides read TGTGCCAGCAGTTCACCAGCGAGGGTCGCAGATACGCAGTATTTT. Translated, it gives CASSSPARVADTQYF.

This clonotype was counted many times. The DNA of the CDR3 is TGTGCCAGCAGCTTTTGGGGGGGCCCCTACAATGAGCAGTTCTTC. Translated, it gives CASSFWGGPYNEQFF. The chain is built from TRBV7-9 and TRBJ2-1, with D possibly TRBD2 on 7 matching bases. Germline CDR1 is SEHNR and CDR2 is FQNEAQ (reference sequence). The CDR3 runs 15 residues. Trimming cost V 3 bases and J 2 bases, with 11 bases left between them.

This clonotype was counted at least ten times. The gene calls are TRBV28 and TRBJ2-7, with 8 positions matching TRBD1. CDR3 length: 13 amino acids. Germline V lookup: CDR1 MDHEN, CDR2 SYDVKM. V lost 6 bases to trimming and J lost 3 bases; unmatched junction nucleotides: 4. The CDR3 loop is CASSWTGSYEQYF. Here the CDR3 DNA reads TGTGCCAGCAGCTGGACAGGGAGCTACGAGCAGTACTTC.